This section outlines one T cell receptor beta chain sequence together with its context. Primers: 60 Vbeta forward and 13 Jbeta reverse. Generated by immunoSEQ multiplex PCR, the TCRdb table keeps only in-frame clones and is missing some. In the table there are 60,000 to 70,000 clones, around three quarters of which are singletons. The sample belongs to a study of cytomegalovirus exposure and HLA in healthy donors. Trimming removed 0 bases at V and 2 bases at J, with 12 bases between. The germline CDR1 and CDR2 sequences are SGDLS and YYNGEE. CDR3 length: 16 amino acids. Sequenced material: PBMCs. The V call is TRBV9, the J call TRBJ2-1, with a weak D call TRBD1 (5 bases). The TCR originated in a woman aged 25 to 45 in good health and CMV-seronegative. CDR3: CASSVGQGRPYNEQFF. The CDR3 DNA reads as TGTGCCAGCAGCGTAGGGCAGGGAAGGCCCTACAATGAGCAGTTCTTC. The entire variable domain, with the rest obtained from reference TRBV9 and TRBJ2-1, is as follows: DSGVTQTPKHLITATGQRVTLRCSPRSGDLSVYWYQQSLDQGLQFLIQYYNGEERAKGNILERFSAQQFPDLHSELNLSSLELGDSALYFCASSVGQGRPYNEQFFGPGTRLTVL.